The 9 T cell receptor beta chains listed next were all sequenced from one sample in a study of regulatory T cells in long-lasting Graves disease. The time point denotes: persistent/refractory GD, antithyroid drugs over 5 years with positive TRAb. The TCR library used RNA extracted from PBMCs. To make TCR beta libraries, researchers used iRepertoire HTBI primers and Arm-PCR of CDR3 regions. TCRdb reanalysed the multiplex PCR reads using MiXCR and keeps one entry per CDR3 protein. This table has 300,000 to 500,000 distinct CDR3 sequences, around 21% appearing once. Sequenced here: peripheral blood mononuclear cells (PBMCs), sampled when the disease was refractory, from a patient treated with antithyroid drugs. All receptors come from a female donor with Graves disease.

Ten or more counts support this clonotype. The chain recombines TRBV6-2 or TRBV6-3 with TRBJ1-3, with unresolved D. V lost 1 base and J lost 1, with 2 bases in between. Per germline, CDR1 MNHEY and CDR2 SVGEGT. The CDR3 runs 13 residues. CDR3 sequence: CASSYLSGNTIYF. CDR3 DNA: TGTGCCAGCAGTTACTTATCTGGAAACACCATATATTTT.

The chain joins TRBV11-2 to TRBJ2-1; perhaps TRBD2 as D (5 bases). V lost 5 bases and J lost 9, with 8 bases in between. CDR1 is SGHAT and CDR2 is FQNNGV in the germline V gene. CDR3 length: 11 amino acids. The CDR3 region is CASSQSGEQFF. The CDR3 nucleotides are TGTGCCAGCAGCCAAAGCGGTGAGCAGTTCTTC.

This chain uses TRBV7-9 with TRBJ2-4, with 9 nucleotides matching TRBD1. CDR3 size: 15 residues. With 5 bases clipped from V and 6 bases from J, the junction kept 8 bases outside the gene matches. Germline lookup yields CDR1 SEHNR and CDR2 FQNEAQ (reference sequence). The CDR3 region has the DNA TGTGCCAGCAGCCGGGACAGGGTGGAAGGAAACATTCAGTACTTC. Amino acid sequence: CASSRDRVEGNIQYF.

V is TRBV6-9 and J is TRBJ2-2; D might be TRBD2 (6 bases). Germline CDR1 MNHGY, CDR2 SVAAGI. V lost 4 bases to trimming and J lost 4 bases, with 13 bases between them. The CDR3 runs to 15 residues. The CDR3 sequence: CASSLGTSITGELFF. CDR3 DNA: TGTGCCAGCAGTTTAGGGACTTCTATCACCGGGGAGCTGTTTTTT.

This clonotype showed up many times. This chain joins TRBV10-1 and TRBJ2-7, with 7 bases identical to TRBD1. The CDR3 has 16 residues. Germline CDR1 and CDR2: WNHNN and SYGVQD (reference sequence). V lost 0 bases, J lost 9 bases, and 14 bases stayed unmatched. The DNA of the CDR3 is TGCGCCAGCAGTGAGTCGACTAAGACAGGGAATCCTTTGCAGTACTTC. This translates into CASSESTKTGNPLQYF.

This clonotype was found once. One end of the junction fails to match germline, which may point to a read error. This chain links TRBV30 with TRBJ2-7; D is perhaps TRBD1 or TRBD2 (6 bases each). There are 14 residues in the CDR3. The V gene's germline CDR1 is GTSNPN and CDR2 SVGIG (reference sequence). The CDR3 DNA reads TGTGCCTTGAGTGTACCGGGGGCCTACTACGAGCAGTACTTC. Translating gives CALSVPGAYYEQYF.

This clonotype occurred many times. The chain has TRBV30 and TRBJ1-1; no reliable D call. V dropped 3 bases and J dropped 2 bases, with 10 bases sitting between them. CDR1 GTSNPN and CDR2 SVGIG come from the germline V gene (reference sequence). The CDR3 contains 13 residues. DNA for the CDR3: TGTGCCTGGAGGCAGGACTATAACACTGAAGCTTTCTTT. It encodes CAWRQDYNTEAFF.

This clonotype was observed at least ten times. This chain links TRBV6-5 with TRBJ1-2; D unclear. This CDR3 region has 15 residues. Germline CDR1 and CDR2: MNHEY and SVGAGI. V was pared by 2 bases and J by 8 bases, with 18 bases between. The CDR3 bases are TGTGCCAGCAGTTACCTACGGACCGCATCAATCGGCTACACCTTC. Residues: CASSYLRTASIGYTF.

CDR3 protein: CAISGGGTTYEQYF. DNA of the CDR3: TGTGCCATCAGTGGGGGCGGGACCACCTACGAGCAGTACTTC. V gene TRBV10-3 combines with J gene TRBJ2-7, with D tentatively TRBD2 (6 bases). Germline V CDR1 and CDR2: ENHRY, SYGVKD. Trimming removed 4 bases from V and 2 bases from J, with 12 bases in between. The CDR3 covers 14 residues.